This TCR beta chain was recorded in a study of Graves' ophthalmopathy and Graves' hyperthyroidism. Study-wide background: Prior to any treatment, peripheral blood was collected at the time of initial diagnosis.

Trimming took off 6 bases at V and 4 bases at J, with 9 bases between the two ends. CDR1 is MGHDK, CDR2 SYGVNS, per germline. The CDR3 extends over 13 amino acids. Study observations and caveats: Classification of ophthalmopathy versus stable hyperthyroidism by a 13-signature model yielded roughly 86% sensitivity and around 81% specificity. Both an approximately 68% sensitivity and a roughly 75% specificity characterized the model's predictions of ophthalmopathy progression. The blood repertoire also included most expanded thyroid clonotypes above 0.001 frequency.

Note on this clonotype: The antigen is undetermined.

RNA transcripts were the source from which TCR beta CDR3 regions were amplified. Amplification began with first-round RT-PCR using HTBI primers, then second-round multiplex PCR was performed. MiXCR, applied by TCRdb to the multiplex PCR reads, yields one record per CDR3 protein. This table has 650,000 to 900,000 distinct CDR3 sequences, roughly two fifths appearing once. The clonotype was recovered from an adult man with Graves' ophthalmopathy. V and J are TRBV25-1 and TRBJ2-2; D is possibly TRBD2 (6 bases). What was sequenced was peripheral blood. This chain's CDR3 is CASRTAGTGELFF. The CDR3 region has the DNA TGTGCCAGCAGGACAGCGGGCACCGGGGAGCTGTTTTTT.